These 18 T cell receptor beta chains were all obtained from the same sample, sequenced in a study of PD-L1 blockade in urothelial cancer. Time point reported: peripheral blood 6 weeks after treatment start. Sequencing was performed with immunoSEQ multiplex PCR; in TCRdb, only in-frame clones are kept and a portion is missing. The top ten hold 2.4% of the sample, which has approximately 50,000 clones, 70% to 90% seen once. Sample: PBMCs, taken around atezolizumab (anti-PD-L1) treatment. Receptors originate from a man in his sixties with urothelial cancer.

This chain uses TRBV4-1 with TRBJ2-5; 15 nucleotides match TRBD2. V shed 3 bases, J shed 0 bases, and the junction held 8 bases outside the gene matches. Germline CDR1 is MGHRA and CDR2 is YSYEKL. This CDR3 has 19 residues. In DNA form, the CDR3 reads TGCGCCAGCAGCCAGCCACCGGGACTAGCGGGAGGCAACCAAGAGACCCAGTACTTC. It is translated as CASSQPPGLAGGNQETQYF.

V gene TRBV18 combines with J gene TRBJ2-7; 7 nucleotides match TRBD1. CDR3 length equals 13 residues. V was pared by 5 bases and J by 4 bases, with 5 bases of the junction left unmatched. CDR1 and CDR2 (germline): KGHSH, LQKENI. The CDR3 spells CASSTGTAYEQYF. The CDR3 DNA follows: TGTGCCAGCTCAACCGGGACAGCTTACGAGCAGTACTTC.

The CDR3 region has the DNA TGTGCCAGCAGCCAAAGGGACAGGGGGCTGGATGGCTACACCTTC. Translating it yields CASSQRDRGLDGYTF. The gene calls are TRBV11-2 and TRBJ1-2; 12 bases match TRBD1. The trim removed 5 bases at V and 6 bases at J, leaving 7 bases unmatched. CDR3 length equals 15 residues. Germline CDR1 reads SGHAT; CDR2 reads FQNNGV.

This clone was found once. The chain uses TRBV6-6 and TRBJ2-3; possibly TRBD1 for D (6 bases). The CDR3 extends over 15 amino acids. CDR1 is MNHNY and CDR2 is SVGAGI in the germline V gene (reference sequence). The V end lost 7 bases, the J end lost 5 bases, and 19 bases lay between the germline ends. The CDR3 reads CASTLTIGGGDTQYF. For the CDR3, the DNA is TGTGCCAGCACCCTTACCATTGGGGGCGGAGATACGCAGTATTTT.

This rearrangement joins TRBV11-2 to TRBJ2-3; 9 positions agree with TRBD1. CDR1 SGHAT and CDR2 FQNNGV come from the germline V gene. The J segment lost 3 bases and the V segment lost 5 bases, leaving 9 bases of the junction unmatched. This CDR3 has 16 residues. In nucleotides, the CDR3 is TGTGCCAGCAGCCCAACAGGGGGCGCGGAGACAGATACGCAGTATTTT. Translation: CASSPTGGAETDTQYF.

V gene TRBV6-5 combines with J gene TRBJ2-2; a possible D gene is TRBD1 (5 bases). There are 16 residues in the CDR3. The V end was cut by 0 bases, the J end by 5 bases, with 13 bases between. Per the germline V gene, CDR1 is MNHEY and CDR2 is SVGAGI. The CDR3 DNA reads TGTGCCAGCAGTTACTCCACCAGGGTGGGGACCGGGGAGCTGTTTTTT. Translating it yields CASSYSTRVGTGELFF.

The V call is TRBV30, the J call TRBJ2-4, with 10 bases that match TRBD1. This CDR3 contains 16 residues. Trimming cost V 2 bases and J 0 bases; bases outside gene matches: 4. The germline V gene encodes CDR1 GTSNPN and CDR2 SVGIG (reference sequence). CDR3 region: CAWSRDRGLAKNIQYF. The CDR3 nucleotides are TGTGCCTGGAGTCGGGACAGGGGTCTAGCCAAAAACATTCAGTACTTC.

The chain is built from TRBV6-1 and TRBJ1-1; a weak D match, TRBD1 (5 bases). Germline V gene sequence: CDR1 MNHNS, CDR2 SASEGT. The CDR3 consists of 17 residues. With 1 base removed from V and 0 bases from J, the gap between germline ends came to 15 bases. The CDR3 here is CASSEVPLGQLNTEAFF. CDR3 sequence (DNA): TGTGCCAGCAGTGAAGTCCCCCTAGGACAATTGAACACTGAAGCTTTCTTT.

J is TRBJ1-3 and V is TRBV9; D is uncertain. Germline V gives CDR1 SGDLS, CDR2 YYNGEE. Trimming pared 4 bases from V and 4 bases from J, leaving 6 bases between. CDR3 size: 12 residues. Written as DNA, the CDR3 is TGTGCCAGCAGCTCACAGGGAAACACCATATATTTT. The encoded protein is CASSSQGNTIYF.

The chain is built from TRBV25-1 and TRBJ1-6; TRBD1 aligns across 9 bases. The germline gives CDR1 MGHDK, CDR2 SYGVNS. There are 15 residues in the CDR3. V was clipped by 7 bases and J by 5 bases; unmatched bases: 6. CDR3 protein: CASIPGQGHNSPLHF. The CDR3 region has the DNA TGTGCCAGCATTCCGGGACAGGGTCATAATTCACCCCTCCACTTT.

Here the CDR3 DNA reads TGTGCCAGCAGTGGGTTTCGGACAGATAATCAGCCCCAGCATTTT. The encoded protein is CASSGFRTDNQPQHF. The chain has TRBV6-1 and TRBJ1-5; the D gene is possibly TRBD1 (6 bases). Between the trimmed V and J ends, which lost 4 bases and 4 bases, there was a span of 14 bases. The CDR3 totals 15 residues. CDR1 MNHNS and CDR2 SASEGT come from the germline V gene.

The V gene is TRBV7-2, the J gene TRBJ2-7, with D perhaps TRBD1 (5 bases). The CDR3 sequence is 15 residues long. Trimming removed 0 bases from V and 1 base from J, with 10 bases in between. CDR1 and CDR2 (germline): SGHTA, FQGNSA. CDR3 sequence reads: CASSLAVGESYEQYF. CDR3 coding DNA: TGTGCCAGCAGCTTAGCAGTAGGGGAATCCTACGAGCAGTACTTC.

A note on this clone: Germline and junction disagree at one end, which may indicate a read error. The chain is built from TRBV7-3 and TRBJ2-3, with TRBD2 matching over 12 bases. The CDR3 has 17 amino acids. Germline loops: CDR1 SGHTA, CDR2 FQGTGA. The CDR3 reads CASSLGASGGATDTRYF. The DNA of the CDR3 is TGTGCCAGCAGCCTAGGGGCTAGCGGGGGGGCTACAGATACGCGGTATTTT.

The chain has TRBV19 and TRBJ2-3; D is ambiguous. The CDR3 runs 14 residues. V was pared by 3 bases and J by 2 bases, with 9 bases between. Germline V gene sequence: CDR1 LNHDA, CDR2 SQIVND (reference sequence). The chain's CDR3 is CASSMTHITDTQYF. CDR3 in DNA: TGTGCCAGTAGTATGACACATATCACAGATACGCAGTATTTT. Looking up the rest from reference TRBV19 and TRBJ2-3 gives the full variable domain: DGGITQSPKYLFRKEGQNVTLSCEQNLNHDAMYWYRQDPGQGLRLIYYSQIVNDFQKGDIAEGYSVSREKKESFPLTVTSAQKNPTAFYLCASSMTHITDTQYFGPGTRLTVL.

The V and J genes are TRBV4-3 and TRBJ2-4; D is unresolved. V lost 4 bases and J lost 0, with 10 bases in between. The germline gives CDR1 LGHNA, CDR2 YSLEER. The CDR3 runs 15 residues. For the CDR3, the DNA is TGCGCCAGCAGCCTCCAACTTTTAGCCAAAAACATTCAGTACTTC. This codes for CASSLQLLAKNIQYF.

The rearrangement links TRBV11-3 to TRBJ1-1; 7 nucleotides line up with TRBD1. Germline CDR1 reads SGHNT; CDR2 reads YENEEA. V lost 5 bases to trimming and J lost 8 bases; unmatched junction nucleotides: 8. The CDR3 is made up of 13 amino acids. The CDR3 loop is CASSERRQGEAFF. The CDR3 nucleotides read TGTGCCAGCAGCGAGAGGAGACAGGGCGAAGCTTTCTTT.

The J gene is TRBJ1-2, the V gene TRBV7-6; D perhaps matches TRBD1 (5 bases). The CDR3 has 14 amino acids. CDR1 and CDR2 from the germline V gene are SGHVS and FNYEAQ. V gave up 5 bases and J gave up 7 bases, with 17 bases separating them. CDR3 DNA sequence: TGTGCCAGCAGCCCAGGGTACGGCGGTGGTGGCTACACCTTC. This codes for CASSPGYGGGGYTF.

The V gene is TRBV13, the J gene TRBJ2-7, with 9 positions matching TRBD1. Trimming cost V 3 bases and J 3 bases; bases outside gene matches: 6. Germline CDR1 is PRHDT and CDR2 is FYEKMQ (reference sequence). The CDR3 spans 15 residues. CDR3 protein: CASSLDRGKGYEQYF. CDR3 bases: TGTGCCAGCAGCTTGGACAGGGGTAAAGGCTACGAGCAGTACTTC.